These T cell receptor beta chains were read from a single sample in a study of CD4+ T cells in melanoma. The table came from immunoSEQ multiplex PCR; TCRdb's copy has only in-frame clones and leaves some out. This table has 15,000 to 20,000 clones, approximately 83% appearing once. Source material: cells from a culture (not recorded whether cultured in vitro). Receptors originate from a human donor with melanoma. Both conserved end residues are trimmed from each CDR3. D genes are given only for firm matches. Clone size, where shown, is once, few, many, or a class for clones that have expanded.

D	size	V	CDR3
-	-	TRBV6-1	ASRKDSYEQY
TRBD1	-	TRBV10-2	ASSESAGGGEQY
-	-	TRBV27	ASFGPLRSGANVLT
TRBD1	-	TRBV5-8	ASSQPFTGENNQPQH
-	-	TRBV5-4	ASSPGVNTEAF
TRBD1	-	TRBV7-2	ASSSNRGSIDGYT
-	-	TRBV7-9	ASTLGSYNEQF
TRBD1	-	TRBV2	ASSAPGQGVTDTQY
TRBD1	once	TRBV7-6	ASSLRQGAEAF
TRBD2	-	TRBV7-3	ASSLASSGGIGEQF
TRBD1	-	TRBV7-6	ASSLAGTAATYEQY
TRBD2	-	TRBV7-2	ASSLRPSGGSTDTQY
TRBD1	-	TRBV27	ASSRDRAHNSPLH
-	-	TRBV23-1	ASSQSSRGPGSYEQY
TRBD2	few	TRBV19	ASKAGGTYEQY
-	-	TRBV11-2	ASSPPSSLPSSYNEQF
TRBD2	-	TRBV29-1	SAETSGGTGELF
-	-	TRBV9	ASSSIGSLYGYT
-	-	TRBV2	ASSERVDTEAF
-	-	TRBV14	ASSISGTPPYEQY
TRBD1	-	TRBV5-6	ASSSGQGRLAKNIQY
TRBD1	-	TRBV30	AWSPLTGVFYGYT
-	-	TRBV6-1	ASSEAGVGGNTIY
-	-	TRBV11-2	ASSLAGGFQPQH
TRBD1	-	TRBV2	ASSEAATGGTYEQY
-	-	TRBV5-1	ASSLEGETQY